This T cell receptor beta chain stems from a study of blood T cell repertoires in COVID-19. Background on the study: Sources were T cells, B-cell-depleted T cells, or PBMCs; the material itself was cDNA or gDNA.

All enrollees were roughly 18 to 95 years old and from about 25 US areas. Membership in each cohort depended on participant-reported clinical history. Original data processing: Reference gene primer amplification yielded estimated nucleated cell counts. The table came from immunoSEQ multiplex PCR; TCRdb's copy has only in-frame clones and leaves some out. The D gene and trimming were derived from the DNA, and the V and J assignments and clone size from that table. The sample lists roughly 420,000 clones; approximately 88% were seen once. The CDR3 runs to 13 residues. Trimming left V 1 base short and J 6 bases short, with 7 bases between.

The receptor was isolated from a woman aged 25 to 45 with acute COVID-19. The chain couples TRBV12-3 or TRBV12-4 to TRBJ2-1; no clear D gene. Sequencing was carried out using PBMCs or T cells enriched from blood (not recorded which). The CDR3 DNA follows: TGTGCCAGCAGTTTAGTCCCTCTCAATGAGCAGTTCTTC. It codes for CASSLVPLNEQFF.